The subject of this entry is one TCR beta chain. What antigen it recognizes has not been identified. No quality values exist for individual bases; no much larger clone is one base distant. The sample holds other DNA sequences that translate to the same CDR3. Using the deep immunoSEQ assay, multiplex PCR amplified TCR CDR3 regions from genomic DNA. Extracted genomic DNA from each cell subset was distributed evenly across all wells of several immunoSEQ 96-well plates, and each plate was treated as a replicate. For sorted subsets, 200 to 250 ng genomic DNA, equal to some 30,000 T cell genomes, was loaded into each replicate PCR. The purified libraries were quantified using a Qubit 3.0 fluorometer, sized with a Bioanalyzer 2100, and then quantified again using the KAPA Library Quantification kit. Every immunoSEQ 96-well plate was sequenced on a separate single-read 150-cycle Illumina NextSeq 550 flow cell. Per the original workflow: Because the immunoSEQ output held only junctional sequences and lacked quality scores, the filtering could not match the filtering applied to full-length reads. Sequences were annotated with PyIR, a Python wrapper for IgBLAST v1.9, using IMGT germline references to assign V/J genes and CDR3. Reads were removed for weak V/J assignments (E-value above 1e-6), missing CDR3, stop codons, out-of-frame junctions, or ambiguous translated residues. V3J clonotypes were defined by identical inferred V gene, J gene, and CDR3 amino acid sequence. The percentage overlap between two repertoires was calculated by dividing the number of shared unique clonotypes by the size of the smaller repertoire. Richness of each repertoire was evaluated using RTK rarefaction, the Chao1 estimator, and Recon v2.1 estimates of unobserved clonotypes. Generation probabilities for all TCRbeta clonotypes obtained by the gDNA method from a handful of donors were computed using OLGA. In TCRdb, the immuneACCESS table is reduced to in-frame sequences with V and J assigned. These tables do not hold every clone; where another copy was compared, an unresolved V gene accounts for under half, and the others remain unexplained. The V and J calls and clone size were taken over from that table, and D and trimming were inferred from the DNA. The sample table shows about 2.4 million clones, and roughly 93% are seen once. Jointly, the top ten make up about 0.34% of the sample.

This entry belongs to a study of shared clonotypes between healthy human individuals (dated by TCRdb to about 2020). Study-wide context: A few men and a couple of women, aged 18 to 49 years, made up the cohort. For each donor, CD4 naive and CD4 memory were each given three plates, CD8 naive was given two plates, and CD8 memory was given one plate. To estimate repertoire size and how much clonotypes are shared between individuals, the study performed deep sequencing of blood TCR repertoires from about five healthy adults. Different laboratories and diverse techniques were used to prepare libraries and sequence TCR repertoires, to increase sequencing depth and limit assay-specific biases. Leukapheresis yielded between about 0.94 and 9 billion PBMCs per donor. Study-wide findings and limitations: The genetic and exposure-history diversity represented was limited by the small number of donors. Across a handful of donors, approximately 5% of naive CD4, 3.5% of naive CD8, approximately 2.5% of memory CD4, and 0.3% to 0.45% of memory CD8 clonotypes were shared. Compared with non-shared clonotypes, the clonotypes found in all four sorted-subset donors had higher generation probabilities. Incomplete sequencing was indicated by rarefaction of sorted-subset datasets, despite the large sequencing depth. Larger estimated clonotype richness was generally found for naive subsets than for memory subsets. Pairwise subsampling indicated that sequencing depth was expected to affect the degree of clonotype sharing among donors. Only blood was sampled, and tissue TCR repertoires likely differ from those in blood.

V sheds 5 bases and J sheds 2 bases, leaving 9 bases between their ends. The CDR3 measures 13 amino acids from cysteine to phenylalanine. Only the CDR3 region is kept as DNA, spanning 39 bases read in frame from base 1. For CDR1 and CDR2, the germline V gene lists SGHNT and YENEEA. The donors were healthy, HIV-negative adults with no recently reported acute infections or vaccinations. Every donor was a Caucasian adult residing in Nashville, Tennessee, USA. Magnetic negative selection was used to enrich CD4+ T cells, after which naive cells were positively selected on CD45RA and the negative fraction became the memory subset. After blood collection by leukapheresis, PBMCs were isolated using Ficoll-Histopaque density gradient centrifugation and then cryopreserved in the vapor phase of liquid nitrogen. Analytical flow cytometry was used to check the purity and quantity of each magnetically sorted T cell population. Each sorted fraction had its genomic DNA isolated and then quantified by UV absorbance on a Nanodrop 2000c.

This clonotype was obtained from a man in his late teens or twenties in good health. Some clones in this sample may be carry-over from other donors' samples. Sequenced sample: naive CD4+ T cells from PBMCs. This specimen's cell subset or site label, interpreted: CD45RA+ positively selected. This chain joins TRBV11-3 to TRBJ1-1, with no confidently assigned D gene. The CDR3 has the sequence CASSPGQNTEAFF. The DNA sequence is given as TGTGCCAGCAGCCCCGGCCAAAACACTGAAGCTTTCTTT.